The 8 T cell receptor beta chains below were found in one sample sequenced in a study of spatial heterogeneity in lung cancer. Time point here: sample taken at primary tumor resection. Whole RNA obtained from tumor, nontumor lung or frozen PBMC underwent sequencing without sorting. TCRdb re-called the 5' RACE reads with MiXCR, one entry per CDR3 protein. The table has about 26,000 distinct CDR3 sequences, 13% seen once. Sequenced material: PBMCs, taken at surgery. These receptors were obtained from a female donor with early-stage non-small cell lung cancer.

A word on this clonotype: A much bigger clone sits one base away, suggesting this may be a read error. The chain joins TRBV27 to TRBJ1-5; D is possibly TRBD1 (6 bases). Germline assignment: CDR1 MNHEY and CDR2 SMNVEV (reference sequence). This CDR3 is 14 amino acids long. The CDR3 nucleotides are TGTGCCAGCAGTTTCAGGGGTAGCGATCAGCCCCAGCATTTT. Translation gives CASSFRGSDQPQHF.

The sample holds many counts of this clonotype. The V gene is TRBV9, the J gene TRBJ2-5, with TRBD1 matching over 12 bases. There are 17 residues in the CDR3. Germline values: CDR1 SGDLS, CDR2 YYNGEE. V was clipped by 0 bases and J by 4 bases; unmatched bases: 7. Written as DNA, the CDR3 is TGTGCCAGCAGCGTAGCCACGGGACAGGGGGCCGGAGAGACCCAGTACTTC. Translating it yields CASSVATGQGAGETQYF. Drawing the rest from reference TRBV9 and TRBJ2-5, the complete variable domain is DSGVTQTPKHLITATGQRVTLRCSPRSGDLSVYWYQQSLDQGLQFLIQYYNGEERAKGNILERFSAQQFPDLHSELNLSSLELGDSALYFCASSVATGQGAGETQYFGPGTRLLVL.

The rearrangement uses TRBV7-3 and TRBJ1-6, with D unresolved. This CDR3 has 15 amino acids. Germline V gene sequence: CDR1 SGHTA, CDR2 FQGTGA. V was cut by 5 bases and J by 7 bases, with 15 bases left in between. CDR3 sequence (DNA): TGTGCCAGCAGCGAAATGGACTTTGGGAATTCACCCCTCCACTTT. Its translation: CASSEMDFGNSPLHF.

This clonotype was found many times. The genes are TRBV3-1 and TRBJ2-1, with 13 bases fitting TRBD2. Germline V gene sequence: CDR1 LGHDT, CDR2 YNNKEL (reference sequence). V lost 6 bases, J lost 4 bases, and 3 bases stayed unmatched. The CDR3 is made up of 15 amino acids. Written as DNA, the CDR3 is TGTGCCAGCAGGACTAGCGGGAGGTCTTACAATGAGCAGTTCTTC. Encoded protein: CASRTSGRSYNEQFF.

This clonotype was counted ten times or more. The CDR3 region is CSAGDGYHTEAFF. CDR3 DNA sequence: TGCAGTGCTGGGGATGGGTACCACACTGAAGCTTTCTTT. This chain links TRBV20-1 with TRBJ1-1; unclear D gene. Deletions cut 5 bases from V and 3 bases from J, with 13 bases between. CDR1 is DFQATT, CDR2 SNEGSKA, per germline (reference sequence). This CDR3 is built from 13 residues.

This clonotype was seen at least ten times. The genes are TRBV28 and TRBJ2-7; tentative D call: TRBD1 (6 bases). Germline CDR1 and CDR2: MDHEN and SYDVKM. V lost 6 bases, J lost 5 bases, and 11 bases lay in between. The length of the CDR3 is 12 residues. Here the CDR3 reads CASRSGQHEQYF. CDR3 DNA: TGTGCCAGCAGATCCGGACAGCACGAGCAGTACTTC.

The chain couples TRBV10-3 to TRBJ1-5; D perhaps matches TRBD1 (5 bases). Germline values: CDR1 ENHRY, CDR2 SYGVKD. The ends were cut back, 2 bases at V and 10 bases at J, with 12 bases in the middle. There are 13 residues in the CDR3. This CDR3 is CAISENGATPQHF. Here the CDR3 DNA reads TGTGCCATCAGTGAGAATGGGGCGACCCCCCAGCATTTT.

In its sample, this clonotype was seen many times. The chain joins TRBV5-1 to TRBJ2-3; TRBD1 is a possible D gene (6 bases). This CDR3 has 16 residues. With 1 base removed from V and 4 bases from J, the gap between germline ends came to 16 bases. Per the germline V gene, CDR1 is SGHRS and CDR2 is YFSETQ. The CDR3 region is CASSLLARGTSDTQYF. DNA of the CDR3: TGCGCCAGCAGCTTGTTGGCCAGGGGAACTTCAGATACGCAGTATTTT. The full variable domain, in which reference TRBV5-1 and TRBJ2-3 provide the parts outside the CDR3, is KAGVTQTPRYLIKTRGQQVTLSCSPISGHRSVSWYQQTPGQGLQFLFEYFSETQRNKGNFPGRFSGRQFSNSRSEMNVSTLELGDSALYLCASSLLARGTSDTQYFGPGTRLTVL.